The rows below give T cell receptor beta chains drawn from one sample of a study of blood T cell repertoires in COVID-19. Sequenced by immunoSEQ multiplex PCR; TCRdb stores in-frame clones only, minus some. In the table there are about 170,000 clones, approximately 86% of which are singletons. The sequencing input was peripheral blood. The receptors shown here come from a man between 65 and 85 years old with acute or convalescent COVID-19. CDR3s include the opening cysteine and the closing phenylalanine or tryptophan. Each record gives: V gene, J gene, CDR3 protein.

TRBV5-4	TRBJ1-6	CASSFDRVGSPLHF
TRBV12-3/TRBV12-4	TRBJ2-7	CASSLRAAGEQYF
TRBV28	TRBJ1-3	CASSLFPGASGNTIYF
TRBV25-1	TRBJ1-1	CASSSSVAPREAFF
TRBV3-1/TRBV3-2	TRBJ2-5	CASSMGLAGTQETQYF
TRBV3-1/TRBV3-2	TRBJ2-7	CASSNVILAGGDEQYF
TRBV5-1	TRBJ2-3	CASSLERSGSTDTQYF
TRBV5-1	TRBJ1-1	CASKEQGMNTEAFF
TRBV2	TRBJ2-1	CASSEDSGTDYNEQFF
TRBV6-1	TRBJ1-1	CASSEITSTEAFF
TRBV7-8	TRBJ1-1	CASSFTGVAIGDTEAFF
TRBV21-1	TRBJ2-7	CASSSPRGYEQYF
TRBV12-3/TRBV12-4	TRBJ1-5	CASSFGGYQPQHF
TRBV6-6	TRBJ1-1	CASSNRGEAFF
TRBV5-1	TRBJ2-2	CASSLGTLLDGELFF
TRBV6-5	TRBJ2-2	CASSSTGHGELFF
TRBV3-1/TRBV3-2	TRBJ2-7	CASSQVAVSYEQYF
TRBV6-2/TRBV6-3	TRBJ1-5	CASSQPPDLTGPPQHF
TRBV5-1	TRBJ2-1	CASQRAGGILSDNEQFF
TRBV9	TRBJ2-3	CASSPTTRSDTQYF
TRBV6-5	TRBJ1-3	CASTPSGSGNTIYF
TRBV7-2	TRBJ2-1	CASSLSFYNEQFF
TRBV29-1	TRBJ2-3	CSVDREGDTQYF
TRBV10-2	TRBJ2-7	CASKEVDRDSYEQYF
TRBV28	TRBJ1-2	CASSLGRGLGGYTF
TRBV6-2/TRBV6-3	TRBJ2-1	CASSYDLNSPNEQFF
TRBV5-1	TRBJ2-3	CASSKGLAGGLDTQYF
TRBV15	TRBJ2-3	CATSLDTDTDTQYF
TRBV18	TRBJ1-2	CASSPPFGGYYGYTF
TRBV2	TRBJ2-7	CASSEGAGRSSYEQYF